This entry lists 15 T cell receptor beta chains sequenced from one sample in a study of T cell responses to AZD1222 COVID-19 vaccine. Profiled with immunoSEQ multiplex PCR; TCRdb holds only in-frame clones, not every one. Of 95,000 to 120,000 clones listed, around 89% are singletons. The sample in question was peripheral blood, obtained 28 days after the second AZD1222 dose. These receptors came from an adult who received the AZD1222 COVID-19 vaccine.

The chain uses TRBV19 and TRBJ1-6; 10 positions match TRBD1. Trimming at V came to 5 bases and at J to 7 bases, leaving 8 bases not matched to a gene. There are 16 residues in the CDR3. The germline gives CDR1 LNHDA, CDR2 SQIVND (reference sequence). CDR3 bases: TGTGCCAGTAGTGCCGACAGACAGGGGGCCAATTCACCCCTCCACTTT. Its protein product is CASSADRQGANSPLHF.

The V and J genes are TRBV13 and TRBJ2-1, with 8 bases lining up with TRBD1. The CDR3 is 15 amino acids. The germline V gene encodes CDR1 PRHDT and CDR2 FYEKMQ (reference sequence). The ends lost 5 bases at V and 3 bases at J; junction bases unmatched: 6. The CDR3 nucleotides read TGTGCCAGCAGCCAGAGGGACAGGCTCTACAATGAGCAGTTCTTC. It specifies CASSQRDRLYNEQFF.

The chain is built from TRBV4-3 and TRBJ1-4, with a possible D match to TRBD1 (6 bases). Germline V gives CDR1 LGHNA, CDR2 YSLEER. The CDR3 sequence is 15 residues long. The V and J ends lost 5 bases and 6 bases respectively, with 16 bases between them. Here the CDR3 DNA reads TGCGCCAGCAGCTTCCAACAGGGCCGGTATGAAAAACTGTTTTTT. It encodes CASSFQQGRYEKLFF.

This chain joins TRBV19 and TRBJ2-3; the D is unclear. V lost 1 base and J 1 base, leaving 9 bases between the germline ends. Germline CDR1 is LNHDA and CDR2 is SQIVND (reference sequence). There are 15 residues in the CDR3. The CDR3 here is CASSIGFGGTDTQYF. CDR3 DNA: TGTGCCAGTAGTATAGGGTTCGGCGGCACAGATACGCAGTATTTT. Supplemented by reference TRBV19 and TRBJ2-3, the full variable domain reads DGGITQSPKYLFRKEGQNVTLSCEQNLNHDAMYWYRQDPGQGLRLIYYSQIVNDFQKGDIAEGYSVSREKKESFPLTVTSAQKNPTAFYLCASSIGFGGTDTQYFGPGTRLTVL.

The CDR3 here is CSASGGGAQETQYF. CDR3 nucleotides: TGCAGTGCGAGTGGCGGGGGGGCGCAAGAGACCCAGTACTTC. The rearrangement joins TRBV20-1 to TRBJ2-5; 9 bases agree with TRBD2. The germline CDR1 and CDR2 sequences are DFQATT and SNEGSKA (reference sequence). Trimming at V came to 6 bases and at J to 2 bases, leaving 7 bases not matched to a gene. The CDR3 loop spans 14 amino acids.

V usage is TRBV3-1 (or the pseudogene TRBV3-2) and J usage is TRBJ1-1; no reliable D call. The V gene lost 4 bases and the J gene lost 6 bases, with 15 bases spanning the gap. This CDR3 contains 14 residues. Germline CDR1 LGHDT, CDR2 YNNKEL (reference sequence). CDR3 loop: CASSPVSGGAEAFF. In DNA form, the CDR3 reads TGTGCCAGCAGCCCAGTTTCAGGCGGGGCTGAAGCTTTCTTT.

This clone showed up just once. The V and J genes are TRBV7-2 and TRBJ1-4; D is undetermined. CDR3 length: 14 amino acids. The V end was cut by 1 base, the J end by 5 bases, with 8 bases between. Per germline, CDR1 SGHTA and CDR2 FQGNSA. The CDR3 nucleotides are TGTGCCAGCAGCTTAGAGGGTTGGAATGAAAAACTGTTTTTT. This encodes CASSLEGWNEKLFF. Full variable domain (remainder filled in from reference TRBV7-2 and TRBJ1-4): GAGVSQSPSNKVTEKGKDVELRCDPISGHTALYWYRQSLGQGLEFLIYFQGNSAPDKSGLPSDRFSAERTGGSVSTLTIQRTQQEDSAVYLCASSLEGWNEKLFFGSGTQLSVL.

The V call is TRBV5-6, the J call TRBJ1-4; D might be TRBD1 (5 bases). The germline V gene has CDR1 SGHDT and CDR2 YYEEEE. The CDR3 spans 15 residues. V was clipped by 3 bases and J by 4 bases, with 13 bases between them. CDR3 sequence (DNA): TGTGCCAGCAGCTCCTTACAGGCGCTTAATGAAAAACTGTTTTTT. Its translation is CASSSLQALNEKLFF.

Comments on this clone: At one end the junction does not follow the germline gene, possibly because of a read error. The chain recombines TRBV7-7 with TRBJ2-1; D possibly corresponds to TRBD2 (6 bases). The CDR3 covers 14 residues. The germline CDR1 and CDR2 sequences are SSHAT and FNYEAQ (reference sequence). CDR3 DNA: TGTGCTAGCAGCGTTAGCGGTAGATACAATGAGCAGTTCTTC. This encodes CASSVSGRYNEQFF.

The chain joins TRBV18 to TRBJ2-7, with TRBD1 as a possible D gene (6 bases). This CDR3 spans 13 amino acids. CDR1 KGHSH and CDR2 LQKENI come from the germline V gene. V lost 1 base, J lost 2 bases, and 6 bases lay in between. CDR3 nucleotides: TGTGCCAGCTCACCACAGGGGGCCTACGAGCAGTACTTC. Protein: CASSPQGAYEQYF.

The sample holds a few counts of this clone. The chain links TRBV6-5 to TRBJ1-5; no clear D. The CDR3 has 14 amino acids. Germline V lookup: CDR1 MNHEY, CDR2 SVGAGI. Deletions cut 0 bases from V and 6 bases from J, with 9 bases between. CDR3 DNA: TGTGCCAGCAGTTACTCGGGGAAGGGTCAGCCCCAGCATTTT. This sequence encodes CASSYSGKGQPQHF.

This chain joins TRBV10-3 and TRBJ2-2; D possibly corresponds to TRBD1 (8 bases). The CDR3 runs 15 residues. Looked up from germline, CDR1 is ENHRY and CDR2 is SYGVKD. Trimming stripped 2 bases from V and 3 bases from J, with 10 bases between. In DNA, the CDR3 is TGTGCCATCAGTGAGACAGGGGGGGACACCGGGGAGCTGTTTTTT. It specifies CAISETGGDTGELFF.

V gene TRBV2 combines with J gene TRBJ2-7; D is undetermined. Between the trimmed V and J ends, which lost 5 bases and 2 bases, there was a span of 4 bases. Germline lookup yields CDR1 SNHLY and CDR2 FYNNEI. The CDR3 has 11 residues. This CDR3 reads CASSSAYEQYF. The CDR3 nucleotides read TGTGCCAGCAGTTCCGCCTACGAGCAGTACTTC. Looking up the rest from reference TRBV2 and TRBJ2-7 gives the full variable domain: EPEVTQTPSHQVTQMGQEVILRCVPISNHLYFYWYRQILGQKVEFLVSFYNNEISEKSEIFDDQFSVERPDGSNFTLKIRSTKLEDSAMYFCASSSAYEQYFGPGTRLTVT.

This clone was seen just once. The chain has TRBV5-1 and TRBJ2-7, with D unclear. The CDR3 contains 14 residues. Germline CDR1 and CDR2: SGHRS and YFSETQ. Trimming left V 1 base short and J 0 bases short, with 8 bases between. The CDR3 DNA reads TGCGCCAGCAGCTTGCCTACGGACTCCTACGAGCAGTACTTC. Translation gives CASSLPTDSYEQYF. The entire variable domain, with the rest obtained from reference TRBV5-1 and TRBJ2-7, is as follows: KAGVTQTPRYLIKTRGQQVTLSCSPISGHRSVSWYQQTPGQGLQFLFEYFSETQRNKGNFPGRFSGRQFSNSRSEMNVSTLELGDSALYLCASSLPTDSYEQYFGPGTRLTVT.

This chain uses TRBV7-3 with TRBJ2-5; 10 nucleotides match TRBD1. This CDR3 has 14 amino acids. The germline V gene has CDR1 SGHTA and CDR2 FQGTGA. Losses at the gene ends were 3 bases for V and 5 bases for J; bases not matched to a gene: 3. The DNA for the CDR3 is TGTGCCAGCAGCTTGACAGGGGGCCAGGAGACCCAGTACTTC. It yields the protein CASSLTGGQETQYF.